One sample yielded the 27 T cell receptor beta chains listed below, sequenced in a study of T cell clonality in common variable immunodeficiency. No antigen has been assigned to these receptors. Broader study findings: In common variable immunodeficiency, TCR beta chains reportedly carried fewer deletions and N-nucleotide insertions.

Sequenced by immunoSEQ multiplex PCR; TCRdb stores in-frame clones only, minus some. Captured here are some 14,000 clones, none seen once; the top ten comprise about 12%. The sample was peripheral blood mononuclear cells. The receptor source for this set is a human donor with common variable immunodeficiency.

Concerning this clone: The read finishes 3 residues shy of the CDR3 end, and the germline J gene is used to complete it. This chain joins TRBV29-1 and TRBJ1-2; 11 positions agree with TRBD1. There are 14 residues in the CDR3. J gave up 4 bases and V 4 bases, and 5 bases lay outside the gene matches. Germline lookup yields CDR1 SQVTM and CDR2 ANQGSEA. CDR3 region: CSVAGQGAGYGYTF. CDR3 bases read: TGCAGCGTTGCCGGACAGGGGGCCGGCTATGGC.

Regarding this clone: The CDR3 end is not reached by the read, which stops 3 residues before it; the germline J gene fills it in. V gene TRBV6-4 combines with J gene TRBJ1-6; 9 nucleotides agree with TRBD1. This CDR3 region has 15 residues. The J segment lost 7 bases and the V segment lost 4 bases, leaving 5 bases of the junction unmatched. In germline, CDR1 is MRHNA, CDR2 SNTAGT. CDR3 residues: CASSALGQGNSPLHF. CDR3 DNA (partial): TGTGCCAGCAGTGCCCTGGGACAGGGAAATTCACCC.

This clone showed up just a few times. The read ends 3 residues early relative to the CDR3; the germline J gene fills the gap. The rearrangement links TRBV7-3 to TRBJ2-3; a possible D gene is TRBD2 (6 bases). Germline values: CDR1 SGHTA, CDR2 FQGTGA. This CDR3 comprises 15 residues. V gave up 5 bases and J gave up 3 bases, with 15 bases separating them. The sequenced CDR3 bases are TGTGCCAGCAGCCCACAGACTAGAGTAACAGATACG. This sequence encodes CASSPQTRVTDT. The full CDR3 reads CASSPQTRVTDTQYF.

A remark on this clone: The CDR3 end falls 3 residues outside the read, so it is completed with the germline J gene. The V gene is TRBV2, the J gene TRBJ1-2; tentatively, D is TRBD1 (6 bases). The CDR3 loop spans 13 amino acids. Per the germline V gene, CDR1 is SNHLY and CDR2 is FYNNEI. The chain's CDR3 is CASSEQGREGYTF. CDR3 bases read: TGTGCCAGCAGTGAACAGGGGAGAGAGGGC. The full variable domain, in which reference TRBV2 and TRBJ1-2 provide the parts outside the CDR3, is EPEVTQTPSHQVTQMGQEVILRCVPISNHLYFYWYRQILGQKVEFLVSFYNNEISEKSEIFDDQFSVERPDGSNFTLKIRSTKLEDSAMYFCASSEQGREGYTFGSGTRLTVV.

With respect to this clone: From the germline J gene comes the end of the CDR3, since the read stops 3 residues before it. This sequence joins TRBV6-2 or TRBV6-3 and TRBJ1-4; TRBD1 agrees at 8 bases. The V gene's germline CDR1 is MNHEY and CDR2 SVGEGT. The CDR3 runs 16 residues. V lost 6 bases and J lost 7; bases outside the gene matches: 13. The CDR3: CASSLPGQGGIEKLFF. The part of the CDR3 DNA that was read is TGTGCCAGCAGCCTTCCAGGACAGGGAGGAATTGAAAAA.

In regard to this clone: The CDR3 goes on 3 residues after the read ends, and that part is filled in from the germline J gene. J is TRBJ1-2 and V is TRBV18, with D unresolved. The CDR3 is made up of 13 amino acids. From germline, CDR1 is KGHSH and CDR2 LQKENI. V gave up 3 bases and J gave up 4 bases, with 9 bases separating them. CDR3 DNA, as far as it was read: TGTGCCAGCTCACCGGACGGGGTCTATGGC. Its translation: CASSPDGVYG. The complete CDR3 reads CASSPDGVYGYTF.

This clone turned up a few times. The part of the CDR3 DNA that was read is TGTGCCAGCAGCTTCGGGGGGACAGGGAGGGAGACC. Amino acids: CASSFGGTGRET. From start to end, the CDR3 is CASSFGGTGRETQYF. The V gene is TRBV7-6, the J gene TRBJ2-5; 9 nucleotides line up with TRBD1. The read ends 3 residues before the CDR3 terminus; that terminus is restored from the germline J gene. V gave up 3 bases and J gave up 5 bases; unmatched junction bases: 7. Germline V gene data show CDR1 as SGHVS and CDR2 as FNYEAQ. The CDR3 is 15 amino acids.

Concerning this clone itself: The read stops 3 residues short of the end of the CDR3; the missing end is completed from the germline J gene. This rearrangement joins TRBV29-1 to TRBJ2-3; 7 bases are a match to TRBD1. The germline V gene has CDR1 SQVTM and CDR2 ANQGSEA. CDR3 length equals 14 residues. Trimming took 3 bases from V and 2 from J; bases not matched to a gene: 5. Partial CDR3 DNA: TGCAGCGTTGACCCAGACAGGGCCACAGATACG. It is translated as CSVDPDRATDT. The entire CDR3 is CSVDPDRATDTQYF.

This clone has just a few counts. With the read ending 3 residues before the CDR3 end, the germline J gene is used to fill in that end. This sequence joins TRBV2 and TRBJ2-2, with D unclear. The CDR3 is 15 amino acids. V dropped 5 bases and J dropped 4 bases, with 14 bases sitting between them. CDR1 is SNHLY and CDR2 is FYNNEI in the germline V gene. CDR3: CASSTENPSTGELFF. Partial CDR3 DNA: TGTGCCAGCAGTACTGAGAATCCCTCCACCGGGGAG.

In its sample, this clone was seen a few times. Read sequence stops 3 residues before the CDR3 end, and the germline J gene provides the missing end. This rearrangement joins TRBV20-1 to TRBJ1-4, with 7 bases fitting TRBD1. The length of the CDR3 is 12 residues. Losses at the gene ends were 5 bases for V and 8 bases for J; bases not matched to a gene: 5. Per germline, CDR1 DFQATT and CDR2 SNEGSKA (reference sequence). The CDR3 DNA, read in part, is TGCAGTGCTGGAAAGGGGGCCGAAAAA. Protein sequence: CSAGKGAEK. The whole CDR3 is CSAGKGAEKLFF.

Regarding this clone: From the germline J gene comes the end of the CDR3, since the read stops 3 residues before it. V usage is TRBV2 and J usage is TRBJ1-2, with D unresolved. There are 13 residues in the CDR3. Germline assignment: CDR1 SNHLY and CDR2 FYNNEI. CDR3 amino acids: CASSVMKGSGYTF. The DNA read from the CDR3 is TGTGCCAGCAGTGTGATGAAAGGCTCAGGC.

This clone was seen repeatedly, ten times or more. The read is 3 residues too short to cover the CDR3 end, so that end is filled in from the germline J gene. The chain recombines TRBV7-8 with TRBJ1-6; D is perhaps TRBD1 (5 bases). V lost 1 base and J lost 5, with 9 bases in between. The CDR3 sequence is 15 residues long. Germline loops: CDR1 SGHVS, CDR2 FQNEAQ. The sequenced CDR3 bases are TGTGCCAGCAGCTTAGGGGAGACAGATAATTCACCC. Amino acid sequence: CASSLGETDNSP. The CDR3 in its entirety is CASSLGETDNSPLHF.

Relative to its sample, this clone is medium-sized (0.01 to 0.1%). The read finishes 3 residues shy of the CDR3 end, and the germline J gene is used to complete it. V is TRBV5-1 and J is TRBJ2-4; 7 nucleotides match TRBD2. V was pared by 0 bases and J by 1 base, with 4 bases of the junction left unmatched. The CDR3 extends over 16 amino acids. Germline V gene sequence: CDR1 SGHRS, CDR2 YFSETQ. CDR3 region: CASSLGGGLAKNIQYF. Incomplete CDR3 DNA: TGCGCCAGCAGCTTGGGGGGGGGACTGGCCAAAAACATT.

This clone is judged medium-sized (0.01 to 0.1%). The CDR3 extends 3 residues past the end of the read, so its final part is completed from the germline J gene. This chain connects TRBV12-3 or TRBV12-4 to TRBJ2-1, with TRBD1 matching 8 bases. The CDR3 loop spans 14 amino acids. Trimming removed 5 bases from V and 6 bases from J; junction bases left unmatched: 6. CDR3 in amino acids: CASSPQGASNEQFF. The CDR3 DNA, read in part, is TGTGCCAGCAGTCCCCAGGGGGCTAGCAATGAG.

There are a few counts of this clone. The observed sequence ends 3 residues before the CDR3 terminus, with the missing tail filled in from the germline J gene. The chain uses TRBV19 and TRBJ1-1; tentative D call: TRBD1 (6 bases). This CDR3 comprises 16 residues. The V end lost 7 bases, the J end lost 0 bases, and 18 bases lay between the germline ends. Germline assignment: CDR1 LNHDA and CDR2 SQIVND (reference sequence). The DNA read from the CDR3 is TGTGCCAGTACCGACCTGGTGACAGGTATGAACACTGAA. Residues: CASTDLVTGMNTE. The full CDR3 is CASTDLVTGMNTEAFF.

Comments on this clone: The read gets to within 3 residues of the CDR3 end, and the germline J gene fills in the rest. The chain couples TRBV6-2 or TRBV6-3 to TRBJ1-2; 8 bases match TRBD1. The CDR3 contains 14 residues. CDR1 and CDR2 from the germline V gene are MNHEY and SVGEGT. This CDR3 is CASSYSTGAASYTF. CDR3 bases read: TGTGCCAGCAGTTACTCGACAGGGGCCGCGAGC.

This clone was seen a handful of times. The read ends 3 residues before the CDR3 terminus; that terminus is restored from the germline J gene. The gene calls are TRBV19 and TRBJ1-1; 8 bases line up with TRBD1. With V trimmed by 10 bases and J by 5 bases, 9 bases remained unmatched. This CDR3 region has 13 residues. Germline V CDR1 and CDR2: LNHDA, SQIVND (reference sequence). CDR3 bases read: TGTGCCACCTCGCAGGGGGCGTGGACTGAA. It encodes CATSQGAWTE. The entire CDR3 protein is CATSQGAWTEAFF. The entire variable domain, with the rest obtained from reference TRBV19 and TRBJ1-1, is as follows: DGGITQSPKYLFRKEGQNVTLSCEQNLNHDAMYWYRQDPGQGLRLIYYSQIVNDFQKGDIAEGYSVSREKKESFPLTVTSAQKNPTAFYLCATSQGAWTEAFFGQGTRLTVV.

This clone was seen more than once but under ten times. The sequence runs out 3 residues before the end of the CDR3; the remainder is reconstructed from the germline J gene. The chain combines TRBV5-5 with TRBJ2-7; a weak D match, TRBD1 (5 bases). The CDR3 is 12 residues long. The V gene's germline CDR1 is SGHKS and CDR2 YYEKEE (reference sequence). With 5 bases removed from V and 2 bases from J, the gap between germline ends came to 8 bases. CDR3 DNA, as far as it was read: TGTGCCAGCAGGGTAGGGGCCTACGAG. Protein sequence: CASRVGAYE. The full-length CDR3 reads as CASRVGAYEQYF.

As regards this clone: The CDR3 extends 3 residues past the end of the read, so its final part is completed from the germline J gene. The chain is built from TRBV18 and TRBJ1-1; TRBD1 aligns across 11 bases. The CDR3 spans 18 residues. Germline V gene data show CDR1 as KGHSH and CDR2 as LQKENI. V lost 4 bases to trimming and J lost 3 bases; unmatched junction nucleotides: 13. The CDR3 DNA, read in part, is TGTGCCAGCTCACGTAGGACAGGGGGCGCTTCCAAGGACACTGAA. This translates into CASSRRTGGASKDTE. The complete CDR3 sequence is CASSRRTGGASKDTEAFF.

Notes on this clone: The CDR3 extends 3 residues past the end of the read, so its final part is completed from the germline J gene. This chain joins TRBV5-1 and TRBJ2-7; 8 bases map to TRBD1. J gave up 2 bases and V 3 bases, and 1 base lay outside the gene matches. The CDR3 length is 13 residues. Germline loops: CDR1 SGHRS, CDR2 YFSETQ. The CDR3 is CASSSTGAYEQYF. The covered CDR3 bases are TGCGCCAGCAGCTCGACAGGGGCCTACGAG.

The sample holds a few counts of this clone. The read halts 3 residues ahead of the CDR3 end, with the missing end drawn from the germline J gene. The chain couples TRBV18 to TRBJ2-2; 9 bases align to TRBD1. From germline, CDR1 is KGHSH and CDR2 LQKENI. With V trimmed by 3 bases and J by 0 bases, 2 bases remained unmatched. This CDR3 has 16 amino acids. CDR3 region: CASSPWTGANTGELFF. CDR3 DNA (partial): TGTGCCAGCTCACCTTGGACAGGGGCGAACACCGGGGAG.

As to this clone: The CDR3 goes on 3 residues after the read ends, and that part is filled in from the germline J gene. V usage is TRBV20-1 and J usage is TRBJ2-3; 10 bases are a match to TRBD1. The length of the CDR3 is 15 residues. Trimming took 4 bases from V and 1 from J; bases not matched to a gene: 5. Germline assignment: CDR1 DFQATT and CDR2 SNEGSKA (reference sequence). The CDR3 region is CSATKTGGRTDTQYF. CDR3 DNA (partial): TGCAGTGCTACAAAGACAGGGGGCCGCACAGATACG.

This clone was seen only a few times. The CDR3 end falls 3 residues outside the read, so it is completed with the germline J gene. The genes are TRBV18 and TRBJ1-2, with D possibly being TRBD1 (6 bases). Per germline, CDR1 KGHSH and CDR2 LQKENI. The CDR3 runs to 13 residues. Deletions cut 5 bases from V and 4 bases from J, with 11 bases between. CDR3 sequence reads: CASSEQGAYGYTF. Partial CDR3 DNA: TGTGCCAGCTCAGAACAGGGCGCCTATGGC.

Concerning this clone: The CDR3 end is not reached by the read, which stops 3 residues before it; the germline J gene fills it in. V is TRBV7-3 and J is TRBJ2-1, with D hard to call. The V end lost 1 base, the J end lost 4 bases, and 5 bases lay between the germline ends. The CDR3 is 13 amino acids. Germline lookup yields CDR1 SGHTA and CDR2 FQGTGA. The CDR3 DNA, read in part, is TGTGCCAGCAGCTTAAATCTATACAATGAG. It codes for CASSLNLYNE. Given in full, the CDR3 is CASSLNLYNEQFF.

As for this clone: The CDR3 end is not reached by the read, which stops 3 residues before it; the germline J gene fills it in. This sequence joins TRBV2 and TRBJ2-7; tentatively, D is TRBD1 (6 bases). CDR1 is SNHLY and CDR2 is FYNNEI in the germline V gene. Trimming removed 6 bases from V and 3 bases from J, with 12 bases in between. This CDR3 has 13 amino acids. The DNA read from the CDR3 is TGTGCCAGCAGCCCCGACAGGTTCTACGAG. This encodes CASSPDRFYE. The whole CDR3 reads CASSPDRFYEQYF.

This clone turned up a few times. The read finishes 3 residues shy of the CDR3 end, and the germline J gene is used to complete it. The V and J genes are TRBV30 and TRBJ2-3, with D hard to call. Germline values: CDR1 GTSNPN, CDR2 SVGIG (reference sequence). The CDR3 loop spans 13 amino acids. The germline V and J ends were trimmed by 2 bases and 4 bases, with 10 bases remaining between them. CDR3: CAWSNKGPDTQYF. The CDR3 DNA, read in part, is TGTGCCTGGAGTAATAAGGGCCCAGATACG.

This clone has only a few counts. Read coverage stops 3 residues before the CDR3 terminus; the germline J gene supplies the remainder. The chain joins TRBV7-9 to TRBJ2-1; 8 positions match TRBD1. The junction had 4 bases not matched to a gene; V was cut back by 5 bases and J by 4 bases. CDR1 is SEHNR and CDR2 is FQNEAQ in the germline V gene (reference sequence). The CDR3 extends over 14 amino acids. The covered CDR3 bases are TGTGCCAGCAGCCAACGACAGGGGTACAATGAG. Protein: CASSQRQGYNE. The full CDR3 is CASSQRQGYNEQFF. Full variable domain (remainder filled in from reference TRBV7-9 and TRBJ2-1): DTGVSQNPRHKITKRGQNVTFRCDPISEHNRLYWYRQTLGQGPEFLTYFQNEAQLEKSRLLSDRFSAERPKGSFSTLEIQRTEQGDSAMYLCASSQRQGYNEQFFGPGTRLTVL.